This TCR beta chain stems from a study of blood T cell repertoires in COVID-19 (dated by TCRdb to the early 2020s). About the investigation overall: Collaborator samples came from the United States, Italy and Spain and covered acute and convalescent phases of COVID-19. The material from the prospective study consisted of cDNA or gDNA derived from T cells, B-cell-depleted T cells, or PBMCs. The samples were drawn from the first 160 participants of the ongoing ImmuneRACE study and from 1,254 subjects provided by 6 global collaborators. The dataset comprised deeply sampled blood TCRbeta repertoires from subjects exposed to, actively infected with, or recovered from COVID-19. The repertoires were made available in a free public database intended to serve as a resource for research on the immune response to SARS-CoV-2. Where available, HLA class I and class II types were obtained from metadata supplied by the sample provider rather than from assay-based typing. A de-identified subject ID, COVID-19 status, age in years and sex were almost always included in the sample metadata.

The immunoSEQ Assay, a bias-controlled multiplex PCR, was used to amplify TCRbeta CDR3 regions from genomic DNA. The authors processed their data as follows. The number of nucleated cells in each sample was estimated from the amplification of reference gene primers within the assay. To quantify the absolute abundance of each unique TCRbeta CDR3 rearrangement, sequence reads were collapsed and filtered. Productive Simpson clonality was computed per sample as the square root of Simpson's diversity index over productive rearrangements. Imported from immuneACCESS, the table was reduced by TCRdb to in-frame sequences with V and J called. These copies leave out some clones; in studies compared against another copy, an unresolved V gene accounts for under half, and the cause of the remainder is not known. V, J and clone size are taken as reported in that table, and D and trimming were inferred from the DNA itself. This sample comprises a few hundred thousand clones, about 92% of them detected only once. Of the sample, approximately 0.55% falls within the top ten clones.

What the research found in general, with its limitations: How much clinical and demographic metadata was included differed by source and by participant, and the metadata was provided uncurated.

The CDR3 holds 13 amino acids from the cysteine to the phenylalanine. Just CDR3 DNA is preserved here, 39 bases in frame from base 1. Via the germline V gene, CDR1 is MGHRA and CDR2 YSYEKL. Between the V and J ends, shortened by 1 base and 10 bases respectively, the junction contains 13 bases. On this clone: Its binding antigen is unknown. Nothing much larger sits one base from this clone, and base qualities are not available.

Participants in the prospective study were enrolled through a virtual design, were aged about 18 to 100 years, and lived in roughly 24 United States geographic areas. In the prospective study, cohorts were assigned on the basis of participant-reported clinical history obtained from a screening survey and a study questionnaire. For ImmuneRACE Cohort 3, a participant was defined as recovered based on two consecutive negative NP/OP PCR tests, clearance by a healthcare professional, or resolution of symptoms. Mobile phlebotomists in the prospective study collected whole blood, serum and a nasopharyngeal or oropharyngeal swab from every participant. Prospective study participants could optionally give additional blood draws and questionnaires over an approximately two-month period. Blood samples from the prospective study were shipped frozen or at room temperature prior to DNA extraction.

This sequence uses TRBV4-1 and TRBJ1-2, with TRBD1 tentatively as D gene (6 bases match). The TCR was taken from a man younger than 35 who had recovered from COVID-19. Sequencing input: PBMCs or T cells enriched from blood (not recorded which). In nucleotides, the sequence is TGCGCCAGCAGCCAAGTTTCTGGACAGTTCTACACCTTC. Its amino acids are CASSQVSGQFYTF.